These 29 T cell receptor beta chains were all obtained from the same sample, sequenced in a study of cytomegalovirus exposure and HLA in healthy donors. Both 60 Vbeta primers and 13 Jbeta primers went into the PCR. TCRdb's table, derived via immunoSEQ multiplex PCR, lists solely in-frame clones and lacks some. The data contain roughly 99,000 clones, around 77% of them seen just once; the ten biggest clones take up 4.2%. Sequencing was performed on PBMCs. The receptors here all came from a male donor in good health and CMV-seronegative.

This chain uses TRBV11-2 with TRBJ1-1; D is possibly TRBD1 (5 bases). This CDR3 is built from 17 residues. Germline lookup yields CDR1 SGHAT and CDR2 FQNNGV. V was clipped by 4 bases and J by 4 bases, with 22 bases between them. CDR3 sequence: CASSSLLDTYVATEAFF. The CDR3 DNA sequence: TGTGCCAGCAGCTCCCTCTTGGACACCTACGTTGCCACTGAAGCTTTCTTT. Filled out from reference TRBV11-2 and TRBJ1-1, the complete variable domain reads EAGVAQSPRYKIIEKRQSVAFWCNPISGHATLYWYQQILGQGPKLLIQFQNNGVVDDSQLPKDRFSAERLKGVDSTLKIQPAKLEDSAVYLCASSSLLDTYVATEAFFGQGTRLTVV.

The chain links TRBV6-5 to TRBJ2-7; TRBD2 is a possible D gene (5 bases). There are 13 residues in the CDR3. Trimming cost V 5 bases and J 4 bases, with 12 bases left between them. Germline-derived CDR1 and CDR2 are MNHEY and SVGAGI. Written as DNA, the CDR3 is TGTGCCAGCAGTCTTACTAGAGGGTACGAGCAGTACTTC. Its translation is CASSLTRGYEQYF.

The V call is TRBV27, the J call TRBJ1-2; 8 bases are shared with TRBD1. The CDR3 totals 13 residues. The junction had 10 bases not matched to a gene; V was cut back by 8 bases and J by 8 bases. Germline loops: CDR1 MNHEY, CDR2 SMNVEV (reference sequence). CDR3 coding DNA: TGTGCCAGCCAAGGACAGGGATTGCTGGGCTACACCTTC. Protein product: CASQGQGLLGYTF.

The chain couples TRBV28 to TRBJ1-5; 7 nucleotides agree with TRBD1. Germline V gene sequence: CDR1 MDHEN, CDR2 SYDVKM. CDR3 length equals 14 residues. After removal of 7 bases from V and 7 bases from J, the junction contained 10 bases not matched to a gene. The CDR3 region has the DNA TGTGCCAGCAACCTACAGGGGTCAGGGCAGCCCCAGCATTTT. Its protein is CASNLQGSGQPQHF. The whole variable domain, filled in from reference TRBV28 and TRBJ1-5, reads DVKVTQSSRYLVKRTGEKVFLECVQDMDHENMFWYRQDPGLGLRLIYFSYDVKMKEKGDIPEGYSVSREKKERFSLILESASTNQTSMYLCASNLQGSGQPQHFGDGTRLSIL.

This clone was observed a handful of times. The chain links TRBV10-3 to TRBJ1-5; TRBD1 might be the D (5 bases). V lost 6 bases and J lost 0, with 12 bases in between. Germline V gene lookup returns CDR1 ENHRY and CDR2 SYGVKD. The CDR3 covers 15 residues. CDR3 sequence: CAISPTVNSNQPQHF. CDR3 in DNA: TGTGCCATCAGCCCGACAGTTAATAGCAATCAGCCCCAGCATTTT.

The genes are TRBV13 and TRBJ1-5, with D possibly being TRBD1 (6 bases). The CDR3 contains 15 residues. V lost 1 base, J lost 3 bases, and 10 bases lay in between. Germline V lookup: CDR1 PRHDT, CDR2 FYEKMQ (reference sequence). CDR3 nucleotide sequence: TGTGCCAGCAGCTTAGCGGGGGGCCTCAATCAGCCCCAGCATTTT. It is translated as CASSLAGGLNQPQHF.

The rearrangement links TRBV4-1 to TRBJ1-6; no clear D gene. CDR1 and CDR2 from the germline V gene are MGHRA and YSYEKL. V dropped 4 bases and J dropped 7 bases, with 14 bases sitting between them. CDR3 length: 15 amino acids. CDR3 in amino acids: CASSLHGPRNSPLHF. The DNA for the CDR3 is TGCGCCAGCAGCCTCCACGGCCCCAGGAATTCACCCCTCCACTTT.

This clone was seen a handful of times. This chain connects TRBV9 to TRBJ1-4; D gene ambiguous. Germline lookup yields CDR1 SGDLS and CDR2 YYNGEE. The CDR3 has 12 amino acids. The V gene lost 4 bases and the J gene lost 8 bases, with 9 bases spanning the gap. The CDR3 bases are TGTGCCAGCAGCCGTGGCGGAGAAAAACTGTTTTTT. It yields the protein CASSRGGEKLFF.

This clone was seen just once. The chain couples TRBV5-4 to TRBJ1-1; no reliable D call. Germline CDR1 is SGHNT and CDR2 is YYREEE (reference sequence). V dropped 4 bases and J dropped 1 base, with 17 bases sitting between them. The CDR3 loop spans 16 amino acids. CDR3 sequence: CASSPNRKGGNTEAFF. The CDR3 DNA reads TGTGCCAGCAGCCCCAACCGCAAGGGAGGGAACACTGAAGCTTTCTTT.

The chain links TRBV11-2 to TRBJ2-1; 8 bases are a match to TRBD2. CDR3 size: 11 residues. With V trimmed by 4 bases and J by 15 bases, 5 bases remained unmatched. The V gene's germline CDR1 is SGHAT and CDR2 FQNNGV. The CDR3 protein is CASSSGGQGFF. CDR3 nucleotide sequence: TGTGCCAGCAGCTCGGGAGGGCAAGGGTTCTTC.

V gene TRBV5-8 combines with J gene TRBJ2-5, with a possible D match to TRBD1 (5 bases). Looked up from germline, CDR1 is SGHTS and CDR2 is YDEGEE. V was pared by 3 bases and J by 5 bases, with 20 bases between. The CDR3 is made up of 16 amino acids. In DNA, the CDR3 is TGTGCCAGCAGCTCTTCCGTTATAGGGGCGTCTGAGACCCAGTACTTC. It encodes CASSSSVIGASETQYF.

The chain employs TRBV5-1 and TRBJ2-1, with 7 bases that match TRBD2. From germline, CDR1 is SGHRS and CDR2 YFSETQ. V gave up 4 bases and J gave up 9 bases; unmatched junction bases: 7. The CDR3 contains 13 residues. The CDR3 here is CASSGWSGAEQFF. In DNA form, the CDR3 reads TGCGCCAGCAGCGGGTGGAGCGGGGCTGAGCAGTTCTTC.

The CDR3 here is CASSGGGLSGNQPQHF. The CDR3 DNA reads TGTGCCAGCAGCGGGGGGGGACTTTCGGGTAATCAGCCCCAGCATTTT. This sequence joins TRBV9 and TRBJ1-5; a weak D match, TRBD1 (5 bases). CDR3 length: 16 amino acids. V was trimmed by 3 bases and J by 4 bases, leaving 17 bases between them. Looked up from germline, CDR1 is SGDLS and CDR2 is YYNGEE.

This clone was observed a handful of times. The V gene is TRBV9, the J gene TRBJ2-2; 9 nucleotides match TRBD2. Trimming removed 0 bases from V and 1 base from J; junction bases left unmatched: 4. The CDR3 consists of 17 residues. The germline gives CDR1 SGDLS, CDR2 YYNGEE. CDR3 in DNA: TGTGCCAGCAGCGTAGCACTAGCGGGCGTGAACACCGGGGAGCTGTTTTTT. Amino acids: CASSVALAGVNTGELFF.

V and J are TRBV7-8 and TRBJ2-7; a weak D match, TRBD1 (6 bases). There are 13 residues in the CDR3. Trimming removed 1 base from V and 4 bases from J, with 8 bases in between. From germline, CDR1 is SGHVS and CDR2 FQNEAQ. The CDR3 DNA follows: TGTGCCAGCAGCTTAGAAGGGGGTTACGAGCAGTACTTC. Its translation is CASSLEGGYEQYF.

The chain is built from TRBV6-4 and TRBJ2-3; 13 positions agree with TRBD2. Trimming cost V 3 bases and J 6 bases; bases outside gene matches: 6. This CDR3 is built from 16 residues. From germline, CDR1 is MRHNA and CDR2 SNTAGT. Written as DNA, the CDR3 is TGTGCCAGCAGTGAAGTTGGACTAGCGGGAGCTGATACGCAGTATTTT. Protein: CASSEVGLAGADTQYF.

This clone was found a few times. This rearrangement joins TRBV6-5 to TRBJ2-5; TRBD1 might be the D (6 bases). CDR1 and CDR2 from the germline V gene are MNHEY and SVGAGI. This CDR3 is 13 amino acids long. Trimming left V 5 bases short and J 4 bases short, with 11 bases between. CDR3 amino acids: CASSTGLGETQYF. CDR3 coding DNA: TGTGCCAGCAGTACAGGGCTTGGAGAGACCCAGTACTTC.

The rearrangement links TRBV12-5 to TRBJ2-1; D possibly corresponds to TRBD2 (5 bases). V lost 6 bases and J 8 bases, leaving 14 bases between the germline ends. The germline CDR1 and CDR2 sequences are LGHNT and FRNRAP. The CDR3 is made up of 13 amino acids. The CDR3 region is CASGPSSYHEQFF. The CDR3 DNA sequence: TGTGCTAGTGGACCTTCTAGCTATCATGAGCAGTTCTTC. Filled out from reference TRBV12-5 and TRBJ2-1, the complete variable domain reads DARVTQTPRHKVTEMGQEVTMRCQPILGHNTVFWYRQTMMQGLELLAYFRNRAPLDDSGMPKDRFSAEMPDATLATLKIQPSEPRDSAVYFCASGPSSYHEQFFGPGTRLTVL.

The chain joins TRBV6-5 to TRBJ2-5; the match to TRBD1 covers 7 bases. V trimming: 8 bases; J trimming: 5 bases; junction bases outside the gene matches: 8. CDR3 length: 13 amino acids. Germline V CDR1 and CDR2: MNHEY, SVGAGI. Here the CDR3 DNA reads TGTGCCAGCCGAAGGGGCAGGGGGGAGACCCAGTACTTC. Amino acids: CASRRGRGETQYF.

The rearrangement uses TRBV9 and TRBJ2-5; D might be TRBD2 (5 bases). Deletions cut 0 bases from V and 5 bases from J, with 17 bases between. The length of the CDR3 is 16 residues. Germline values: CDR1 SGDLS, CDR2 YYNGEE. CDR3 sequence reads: CASSVGGSDLLETQYF. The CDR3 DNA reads TGTGCCAGCAGCGTAGGAGGTAGCGACCTTTTGGAGACCCAGTACTTC.

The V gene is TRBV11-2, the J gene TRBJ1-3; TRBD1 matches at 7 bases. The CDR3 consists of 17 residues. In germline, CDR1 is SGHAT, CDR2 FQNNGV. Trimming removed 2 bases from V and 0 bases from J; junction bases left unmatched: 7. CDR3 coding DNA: TGTGCCAGCAGCTTATCGAGGACAGGCCTCTCTGGAAACACCATATATTTT. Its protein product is CASSLSRTGLSGNTIYF.

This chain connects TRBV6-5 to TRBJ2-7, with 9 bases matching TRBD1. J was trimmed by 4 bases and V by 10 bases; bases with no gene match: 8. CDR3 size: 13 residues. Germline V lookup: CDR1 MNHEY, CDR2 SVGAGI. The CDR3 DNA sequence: TGTGCCACTTCGGGACAGGGCTTTTACGAGCAGTACTTC. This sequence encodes CATSGQGFYEQYF.

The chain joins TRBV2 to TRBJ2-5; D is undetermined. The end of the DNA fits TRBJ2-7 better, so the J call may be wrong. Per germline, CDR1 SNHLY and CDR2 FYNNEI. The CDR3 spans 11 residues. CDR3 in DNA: TGTGCCAGCACAGGATCCTACGAGCAGTACTTC. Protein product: CASTGSYEQYF.

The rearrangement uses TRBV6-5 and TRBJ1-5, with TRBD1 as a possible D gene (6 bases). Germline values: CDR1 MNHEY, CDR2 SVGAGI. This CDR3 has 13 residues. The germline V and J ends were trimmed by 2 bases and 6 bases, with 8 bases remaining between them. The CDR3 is CASSYGGSQPQHF. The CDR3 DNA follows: TGTGCCAGCAGTTACGGGGGCAGTCAGCCCCAGCATTTT.

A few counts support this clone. CDR3 nucleotide sequence: TGTGCCAGCAGCTCTCTACAGGGGGCAGGGGAAAAACTGTTTTTT. It encodes CASSSLQGAGEKLFF. The rearrangement joins TRBV5-5 to TRBJ1-4, with TRBD1 matching 9 bases. In germline, CDR1 is SGHKS, CDR2 YYEKEE (reference sequence). The CDR3 totals 15 residues. V shed 3 bases and J 8 bases; nucleotides not matched to a gene: 8.

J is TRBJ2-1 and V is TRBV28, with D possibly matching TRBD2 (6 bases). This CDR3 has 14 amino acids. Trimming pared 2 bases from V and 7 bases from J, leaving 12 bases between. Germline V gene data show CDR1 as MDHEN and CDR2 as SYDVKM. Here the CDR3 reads CASSLGGDQNEQFF. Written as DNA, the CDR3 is TGTGCCAGCAGTTTAGGAGGGGACCAAAATGAGCAGTTCTTC.

The CDR3 protein is CASSPGGGAHDTQYF. The CDR3 bases are TGTGCCAGCAGCCCAGGGGGTGGGGCGCATGATACGCAGTATTTT. The chain is built from TRBV11-3 and TRBJ2-3; 7 bases align to TRBD1. The length of the CDR3 is 15 residues. The J segment lost 6 bases and the V segment lost 5 bases, leaving 11 bases of the junction unmatched. Germline V CDR1 and CDR2: SGHNT, YENEEA.

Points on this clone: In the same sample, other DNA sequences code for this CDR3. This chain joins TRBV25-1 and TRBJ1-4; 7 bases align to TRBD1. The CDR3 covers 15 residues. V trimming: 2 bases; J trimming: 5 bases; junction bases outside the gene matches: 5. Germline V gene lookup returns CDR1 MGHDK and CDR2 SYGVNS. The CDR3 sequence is CASSEPGQHNEKLFF. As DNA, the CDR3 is TGTGCCAGCAGTGAACCGGGACAGCACAATGAAAAACTGTTTTTT.

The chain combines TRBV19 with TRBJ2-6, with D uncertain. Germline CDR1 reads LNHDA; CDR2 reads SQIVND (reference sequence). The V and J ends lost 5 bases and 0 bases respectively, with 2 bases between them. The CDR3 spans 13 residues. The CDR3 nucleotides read TGTGCCAGTAGTTACTCTGGGGCCAACGTCCTGACTTTC. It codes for CASSYSGANVLTF. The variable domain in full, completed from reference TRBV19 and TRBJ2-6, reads DGGITQSPKYLFRKEGQNVTLSCEQNLNHDAMYWYRQDPGQGLRLIYYSQIVNDFQKGDIAEGYSVSREKKESFPLTVTSAQKNPTAFYLCASSYSGANVLTFGAGSRLTVL.